This passage covers 24 T cell receptor beta chains from one sample sequenced in a study of T cells and Merkel cell carcinoma outcomes. Assay: immunoSEQ multiplex PCR; the TCRdb copy retains only in-frame clones and omits some. In the table there are a few thousand clones, about 88% of which are singletons. Sample: tumor tissue from Merkel cell carcinoma. The receptors were sampled from a human donor with Merkel cell carcinoma.

As to this clone: At the DNA level, this CDR3 is encoded by other sequences in the same sample as well. This chain joins TRBV4-2 and TRBJ2-3; 7 nucleotides align to TRBD1. Losses at the gene ends were 0 bases for V and 5 bases for J; bases not matched to a gene: 11. This CDR3 is 17 amino acids long. CDR1 is LGHNA, CDR2 YNFKEQ, per germline. As DNA, the CDR3 is TGTGCCAGCAGCCAAGAAGACAGGGTTTGGGCTAAAGATACGCAGTATTTT. Amino acids: CASSQEDRVWAKDTQYF.

V gene TRBV28 combines with J gene TRBJ2-7; D is unclear. V gave up 2 bases and J gave up 11 bases, with 16 bases separating them. This CDR3 region has 13 residues. Per germline, CDR1 MDHEN and CDR2 SYDVKM. The CDR3 DNA reads as TGTGCCAGCAGTTTAACTTCGAGTCGGCCGGAGTACTTC. As protein: CASSLTSSRPEYF.

This chain links TRBV29-1 with TRBJ1-1; 7 bases are shared with TRBD1. The CDR3 loop spans 12 amino acids. The germline V gene encodes CDR1 SQVTM and CDR2 ANQGSEA. The V and J ends lost 4 bases and 2 bases, in that order; junction bases with no gene match: 1. The CDR3 DNA follows: TGCAGCGTTGGGACAGGAAACACTGAAGCTTTCTTT. It specifies CSVGTGNTEAFF.

The chain recombines TRBV9 with TRBJ2-5, with 8 nucleotides matching TRBD1. The V and J ends lost 3 bases and 1 base, in that order; junction bases with no gene match: 2. The CDR3 extends over 14 amino acids. Germline V gene data show CDR1 as SGDLS and CDR2 as YYNGEE. The CDR3 protein is CASSGQGRQETQYF. The CDR3, as DNA: TGTGCCAGCAGCGGACAGGGGCGCCAAGAGACCCAGTACTTC.

The count of this clone is one. The genes are TRBV5-1 and TRBJ1-1; D may be TRBD1 (6 bases). Germline CDR1 reads SGHRS; CDR2 reads YFSETQ. The CDR3 runs to 15 residues. The V and J ends lost 2 bases and 1 base respectively, with 12 bases between them. CDR3 protein: CASSLIQGRNTEAFF. Here the CDR3 DNA reads TGCGCCAGCAGCTTAATCCAGGGGAGGAACACTGAAGCTTTCTTT.

The CDR3 DNA reads TGCGCCAGCAGCATAGGACAGGGGAAAGGCACTGAAGCTTTCTTT. Translation gives CASSIGQGKGTEAFF. The chain is built from TRBV5-1 and TRBJ1-1; 9 bases line up with TRBD1. The CDR3 spans 15 residues. Germline CDR1 SGHRS, CDR2 YFSETQ. The trim removed 4 bases at V and 4 bases at J, leaving 8 bases unmatched.

J is TRBJ2-7 and V is TRBV28; 7 nucleotides align to TRBD1. The CDR3 spans 16 residues. Per the germline V gene, CDR1 is MDHEN and CDR2 is SYDVKM. J gave up 4 bases and V 6 bases, and 15 bases lay outside the gene matches. CDR3 coding DNA: TGTGCCAGCAGCGTAACAGGGGAAGGGAGTCTGTACGAGCAGTACTTC. Residues: CASSVTGEGSLYEQYF. Full variable domain (remainder filled in from reference TRBV28 and TRBJ2-7): DVKVTQSSRYLVKRTGEKVFLECVQDMDHENMFWYRQDPGLGLRLIYFSYDVKMKEKGDIPEGYSVSREKKERFSLILESASTNQTSMYLCASSVTGEGSLYEQYFGPGTRLTVT.

The chain uses TRBV9 and TRBJ2-2; TRBD1 or TRBD2 may be the D gene (5 bases each). The ends were cut back, 3 bases at V and 1 base at J, with 10 bases in the middle. The CDR3 loop spans 15 amino acids. Germline V lookup: CDR1 SGDLS, CDR2 YYNGEE. The CDR3 nucleotides are TGTGCCAGCAGCGACGGGACGGGGAACACCGGGGAGCTGTTTTTT. Translating it yields CASSDGTGNTGELFF.

J is TRBJ2-1 and V is TRBV5-8; TRBD1 matches 7 bases. Germline assignment: CDR1 SGHTS and CDR2 YDEGEE. The length of the CDR3 is 14 residues. The ends lost 4 bases at V and 3 bases at J; junction bases unmatched: 4. CDR3 protein: CASSMGTDYNEQFF. The CDR3 coding sequence is TGTGCCAGCAGCATGGGGACAGACTACAATGAGCAGTTCTTC.

The rearrangement uses TRBV11-3 and TRBJ2-7; a possible D gene is TRBD1 (5 bases). CDR1 is SGHNT and CDR2 is YENEEA in the germline V gene. CDR3 length: 13 amino acids. Trimming took off 2 bases at V and 5 bases at J, with 10 bases between the two ends. The DNA of the CDR3 is TGTGCCAGCAGCTTAAATATCAGGGACGAGCAGTACTTC. Translating it yields CASSLNIRDEQYF. Full variable domain (outside the CDR3, taken from reference TRBV11-3 and TRBJ2-7): EAGVVQSPRYKIIEKKQPVAFWCNPISGHNTLYWYLQNLGQGPELLIRYENEEAVDDSQLPKDRFSAERLKGVDSTLKIQPAELGDSAVYLCASSLNIRDEQYFGPGTRLTVT.

The J gene is TRBJ2-7, the V gene TRBV27; unclear D gene. This CDR3 is built from 16 residues. Germline CDR1 MNHEY, CDR2 SMNVEV (reference sequence). V was clipped by 3 bases and J by 2 bases, with 17 bases between them. The CDR3 sequence: CASSFVAGKGTYEQYF. CDR3 sequence (DNA): TGTGCCAGCAGTTTTGTGGCAGGAAAAGGAACCTACGAGCAGTACTTC.

The V gene is TRBV30, the J gene TRBJ2-7; D is possibly TRBD1 (7 bases). The germline V and J ends were trimmed by 2 bases and 5 bases, with 22 bases remaining between them. The CDR3 contains 16 residues. Looked up from germline, CDR1 is GTSNPN and CDR2 is SVGIG (reference sequence). DNA of the CDR3: TGTGCCTGGAGTCCGTGGCAAGGAGGGGGCGAGGACGAGCAGTACTTC. It yields the protein CAWSPWQGGGEDEQYF.

This chain's CDR3 is CASSLELRGAGEAFF. The CDR3 DNA follows: TGTGCCAGCAGCTTGGAGCTCAGGGGGGCTGGTGAAGCTTTCTTT. The rearrangement joins TRBV5-4 to TRBJ1-1; 7 bases match TRBD1. There are 15 residues in the CDR3. Germline V lookup: CDR1 SGHNT, CDR2 YYREEE (reference sequence). Trimming at V came to 0 bases and at J to 7 bases, leaving 9 bases not matched to a gene.

The J gene is TRBJ2-2, the V gene TRBV19; D unresolved. Trimming pared 10 bases from V and 5 bases from J, leaving 20 bases between. CDR1 and CDR2 from the germline V gene are LNHDA and SQIVND (reference sequence). The CDR3 has 15 amino acids. CDR3 sequence reads: CATWSWRSGTGELFF. The CDR3 nucleotides are TGTGCCACCTGGTCGTGGAGAAGTGGGACCGGGGAGCTGTTTTTT.

V and J are TRBV7-9 and TRBJ2-2; D is perhaps TRBD1 or TRBD2 (5 bases each). CDR1 is SEHNR, CDR2 FQNEAQ, per germline (reference sequence). V lost 5 bases, J lost 4 bases, and 11 bases lay in between. The CDR3 has 14 residues. CDR3 region: CASSQFGGTGELFF. The CDR3, as DNA: TGTGCCAGCAGCCAATTTGGGGGCACCGGGGAGCTGTTTTTT.

The chain carries TRBV2 and TRBJ1-2; 7 nucleotides agree with TRBD1. J lost 3 bases, V lost 7 bases, and 8 bases had no gene match. This CDR3 comprises 14 residues. In germline, CDR1 is SNHLY, CDR2 FYNNEI. The CDR3 protein is CASKYTGTDYGYTF. The CDR3 DNA reads as TGTGCCAGCAAGTACACCGGGACAGACTATGGCTACACCTTC.

CDR3 amino acids: CASSSQGVGETQYF. DNA of the CDR3: TGTGCCAGCAGCTCACAGGGGGTGGGGGAGACCCAGTACTTC. This chain connects TRBV7-2 to TRBJ2-5; 8 bases line up with TRBD1. Germline V gene sequence: CDR1 SGHTA, CDR2 FQGNSA. This CDR3 spans 14 amino acids. The trim removed 4 bases at V and 5 bases at J, leaving 6 bases unmatched.

Relative to its sample, this clone is large. This CDR3 is also generated by other DNA sequences in the sample. V and J are TRBV7-6 and TRBJ2-2; a weak D match, TRBD1 (5 bases). The CDR3 totals 17 residues. Germline V gives CDR1 SGHVS, CDR2 FNYEAQ. V was pared by 3 bases and J by 0 bases, with 14 bases between. The CDR3 region is CASSLGLVGSNTGELFF. CDR3 nucleotides: TGTGCCAGCAGCTTGGGGCTCGTAGGGTCGAACACCGGGGAGCTGTTTTTT.

The chain employs TRBV5-1 and TRBJ2-1, with TRBD2 matching 9 bases. Germline values: CDR1 SGHRS, CDR2 YFSETQ. Trimming at V came to 1 base and at J to 0 bases, leaving 8 bases not matched to a gene. The CDR3 consists of 18 residues. The CDR3 DNA follows: TGCGCCAGCAGCTTGTCGGGTAGCGGGAGCCGCTCCTACAATGAGCAGTTCTTC. It yields the protein CASSLSGSGSRSYNEQFF.

The chain links TRBV27 to TRBJ1-5; a possible D gene is TRBD1 (6 bases). This CDR3 spans 15 amino acids. V was trimmed by 2 bases and J by 2 bases, leaving 10 bases between them. Looked up from germline, CDR1 is MNHEY and CDR2 is SMNVEV (reference sequence). The CDR3 nucleotides are TGTGCCAGCAGTTTAAACAGGGACGGCAATCAGCCCCAGCATTTT. This translates into CASSLNRDGNQPQHF.

V usage is TRBV10-3 and J usage is TRBJ1-6; D is undetermined. The CDR3 contains 14 residues. Per germline, CDR1 ENHRY and CDR2 SYGVKD. Trimming removed 3 bases from V and 4 bases from J, with 7 bases in between. CDR3 sequence reads: CAISEGAYNSPLHF. The DNA for the CDR3 is TGTGCCATCAGTGAAGGAGCTTATAATTCACCCCTCCACTTT.

The chain is built from TRBV7-2 and TRBJ2-1; D is possibly TRBD1 (5 bases). Trimming took off 1 base at V and 3 bases at J, with 10 bases between the two ends. The germline V gene has CDR1 SGHTA and CDR2 FQGNSA. This CDR3 has 15 residues. The CDR3 here is CASSLVPGLYNEQFF. As DNA, the CDR3 is TGTGCCAGCAGCTTAGTCCCAGGGCTCTACAATGAGCAGTTCTTC.

V usage is TRBV27 and J usage is TRBJ1-2; no firm D call. There are 14 residues in the CDR3. The V end was cut by 3 bases, the J end by 3 bases, with 11 bases between. Germline assignment: CDR1 MNHEY and CDR2 SMNVEV (reference sequence). The CDR3 is CASSLGSGHYGYTF. CDR3 in DNA: TGTGCCAGCAGTTTGGGAAGTGGACACTATGGCTACACCTTC.

This rearrangement joins TRBV27 to TRBJ2-4, with 10 bases identical to TRBD2. Trimming at V came to 2 bases and at J to 6 bases, leaving 10 bases not matched to a gene. The CDR3 covers 17 residues. Germline V gives CDR1 MNHEY, CDR2 SMNVEV (reference sequence). The CDR3 sequence is CASSLELAGPRGNIQYF. The CDR3 nucleotides read TGTGCCAGCAGTTTAGAACTAGCGGGACCCAGGGGAAACATTCAGTACTTC.